This passage covers 2 T cell receptor beta chains from one sample sequenced in a study of OX40 agonist ivuxolimab in advanced cancers. Some clones are missing from TCRdb's copy, which holds only in-frame ones; the method was immunoSEQ multiplex PCR. The table shows about 70,000 clones, with 85% occurring only once. This material consisted of CD4+ or CD8+ T cells sorted from blood, taken in a trial of the OX40 agonist ivuxolimab. Receptors were obtained from an adult with an advanced solid tumor such as melanoma, head and neck, liver or kidney cancer.

The V call is TRBV30, the J call TRBJ2-1; the D is unclear. V lost 4 bases, J lost 6 bases, and 10 bases lay in between. CDR1 and CDR2 from the germline V gene are GTSNPN and SVGIG (reference sequence). There are 12 residues in the CDR3. DNA of the CDR3: TGTGCCTGGAATCAGAAGGTCAATGAGCAGTTCTTC. Translating it yields CAWNQKVNEQFF.

The V and J genes are TRBV7-3 and TRBJ2-2, with D maybe TRBD1 (6 bases). Germline assignment: CDR1 SGHTA and CDR2 FQGTGA. V shed 5 bases and J shed 5 bases, with 15 bases lying between them. The CDR3 runs 15 residues. The DNA of the CDR3 is TGTGCCAGCAGCCCAGAAGGGACAAGAACCGGGGAGCTGTTTTTT. This translates into CASSPEGTRTGELFF.